The 32 T cell receptor beta chains below come from one sample, sequenced in a study of cytomegalovirus exposure and HLA in healthy donors. PCR amplification relied on 60 Vbeta primers (plus 13 Jbeta primers). The data were produced by immunoSEQ multiplex PCR, yet TCRdb's version contains in-frame clones alone and is incomplete. Seen here are approximately 120,000 clones, about four fifths observed once, and the top ten hold around 2.1%. Sequenced input: PBMCs. These receptors were taken from a woman in her 30s in good health and CMV-seronegative.

This rearrangement joins TRBV5-1 to TRBJ2-1; TRBD1 matches 8 bases. The CDR3 is 15 amino acids. The germline gives CDR1 SGHRS, CDR2 YFSETQ. V gave up 3 bases and J gave up 9 bases; unmatched junction bases: 11. As DNA, the CDR3 is TGCGCCAGCAGCTCCTGGACAGGGAAGAGACCTGAGCAGTTCTTC. Translated: CASSSWTGKRPEQFF.

The chain couples TRBV5-1 to TRBJ2-1, with D hard to call. V dropped 0 bases and J dropped 0 bases, with 7 bases sitting between them. The CDR3 loop spans 15 amino acids. The germline V gene encodes CDR1 SGHRS and CDR2 YFSETQ. Here the CDR3 reads CASSLESNSYNEQFF. In DNA form, the CDR3 reads TGCGCCAGCAGCTTGGAATCTAACTCCTACAATGAGCAGTTCTTC.

The V and J genes are TRBV7-2 and TRBJ2-1, with TRBD2 matching 10 bases. Germline loops: CDR1 SGHTA, CDR2 FQGNSA. Losses at the gene ends were 1 base for V and 9 bases for J; bases not matched to a gene: 6. This CDR3 is built from 15 residues. This CDR3 reads CASSLELAGGFEQFF. The CDR3 bases are TGTGCCAGCAGCTTAGAGTTAGCGGGAGGTTTTGAGCAGTTCTTC.

The chain links TRBV2 to TRBJ2-4, with D possibly matching TRBD2 (5 bases). This CDR3 has 14 residues. Germline V gene lookup returns CDR1 SNHLY and CDR2 FYNNEI. Between the trimmed V and J ends, which lost 8 bases and 0 bases, there was a span of 11 bases. This CDR3 reads CASLPGEAKNIQYF. CDR3 DNA: TGTGCCAGCCTCCCCGGGGAAGCCAAAAACATTCAGTACTTC.

V and J are TRBV19 and TRBJ1-1; D not resolved. The CDR3 runs to 16 residues. Germline V gives CDR1 LNHDA, CDR2 SQIVND (reference sequence). The germline V and J ends were trimmed by 3 bases and 0 bases, with 14 bases remaining between them. CDR3 region: CASSISVGGLNTEAFF. The CDR3 DNA reads as TGTGCCAGTAGTATTTCCGTAGGCGGTTTGAACACTGAAGCTTTCTTT.

The J gene is TRBJ2-7, the V gene TRBV2; 9 positions agree with TRBD1. J was trimmed by 2 bases and V by 7 bases; bases with no gene match: 6. The CDR3 has 14 residues. Germline CDR1 reads SNHLY; CDR2 reads FYNNEI. The CDR3 nucleotides are TGTGCCAGCAATAATAGACAGGGGGCCTACGAGCAGTACTTC. Its protein is CASNNRQGAYEQYF.

This chain links TRBV29-1 with TRBJ1-1, with no clear D. CDR1 SQVTM and CDR2 ANQGSEA come from the germline V gene. The CDR3 spans 13 residues. Trimming left V 7 bases short and J 2 bases short, with 14 bases between. Here the CDR3 DNA reads TGCAGCGGGTGTGGTATGGCCAACACTGAAGCTTTCTTT. Encoded protein: CSGCGMANTEAFF.

V gene TRBV27 combines with J gene TRBJ2-1, with unresolved D. The CDR3 loop spans 13 amino acids. Looked up from germline, CDR1 is MNHEY and CDR2 is SMNVEV (reference sequence). Trimming pared 6 bases from V and 9 bases from J, leaving 15 bases between. The chain's CDR3 is CASSPRVGGEQFF. CDR3 sequence (DNA): TGTGCCAGCAGCCCCCGGGTTGGTGGTGAGCAGTTCTTC.

This clone occurred once. The rearrangement links TRBV29-1 to TRBJ2-1; no reliable D call. Germline V lookup: CDR1 SQVTM, CDR2 ANQGSEA. The V end lost 3 bases, the J end lost 0 bases, and 9 bases lay between the germline ends. This CDR3 has 14 amino acids. CDR3 nucleotide sequence: TGCAGCGTTGACCTGGCCCTCTCCTACAATGAGCAGTTCTTC. Translation: CSVDLALSYNEQFF.

Notes on this clone: A read error may produce the germline difference seen at one junction end. The CDR3 DNA reads TGTTCCAGCAGCCGAGAGTTGCTCTCTGGGGCCAACGTCCTGACTTTC. It is translated as CSSSRELLSGANVLTF. The gene calls are TRBV7-9 and TRBJ2-6, with D unresolved. The CDR3 covers 16 residues. Per germline, CDR1 SEHNR and CDR2 FQNEAQ (reference sequence).

This clone was detected only once. The rearrangement uses TRBV9 and TRBJ2-7, with 8 bases that match TRBD2. This CDR3 is built from 17 residues. Germline loops: CDR1 SGDLS, CDR2 YYNGEE. Trimming cost V 4 bases and J 7 bases; bases outside gene matches: 19. The CDR3: CASSLTTSGNKYGEQYF. In DNA, the CDR3 is TGTGCCAGCAGCCTCACTACTAGCGGCAACAAGTATGGGGAGCAGTACTTC.

This chain connects TRBV6-5 to TRBJ2-2; D ambiguous. Trimming removed 4 bases at V and 5 bases at J, with 11 bases between. Per germline, CDR1 MNHEY and CDR2 SVGAGI. This CDR3 region has 14 residues. Written as DNA, the CDR3 is TGTGCCAGCAGTTCCGGCAGGTGGACCGGGGAGCTGTTTTTT. This gives the protein CASSSGRWTGELFF.

V usage is TRBV7-9 and J usage is TRBJ2-7; weak D call: TRBD2 (6 bases). CDR1 is SEHNR and CDR2 is FQNEAQ in the germline V gene (reference sequence). Trimming removed 8 bases at V and 1 base at J, with 18 bases between. CDR3 length: 15 amino acids. In DNA, the CDR3 is TGTGCCAGCGGTCGCGGGACCCTTGGTTCCTACGAGCAGTACTTC. Translated, it gives CASGRGTLGSYEQYF.

This rearrangement joins TRBV27 to TRBJ2-2; tentatively, D is TRBD1 (6 bases). Germline CDR1 and CDR2: MNHEY and SMNVEV (reference sequence). Deletions cut 4 bases from V and 4 bases from J, with 13 bases between. The CDR3 consists of 15 residues. The CDR3 reads CASSSQGAGTGELFF. CDR3 nucleotide sequence: TGTGCCAGCAGTTCACAGGGCGCGGGCACCGGGGAGCTGTTTTTT.

Concerning this clone itself: At one end, the junction sequence differs from germline, possibly due to a read error. This sequence joins TRBV7-3 and TRBJ1-2, with D possibly being TRBD1 (5 bases). Germline V CDR1 and CDR2: SGHTA, FQGTGA. The CDR3 length is 13 residues. DNA of the CDR3: TGTTCCAGCAGCTCGACAGTCAGCAATGGCTACACCTTC. Protein: CSSSSTVSNGYTF. Drawing the rest from reference TRBV7-3 and TRBJ1-2, the complete variable domain is GAGVSQTPSNKVTEKGKYVELRCDPISGHTALYWYRQSLGQGPEFLIYFQGTGAADDSGLPNDRFFAVRPEGSVSTLKIQRTERGDSAVYLCSSSSTVSNGYTFGSGTRLTVV.

The CDR3 spells CASSLSVDTEAFF. In DNA, the CDR3 is TGTGCCAGCAGTTTATCGGTTGACACTGAAGCTTTCTTT. The chain combines TRBV28 with TRBJ1-1; D is unclear. CDR1 and CDR2 from the germline V gene are MDHEN and SYDVKM. This CDR3 is 13 amino acids long. Deletions cut 1 base from V and 3 bases from J, with 6 bases between.

The chain has TRBV7-9 and TRBJ2-5, with TRBD2 identical over 11 bases. TRBJ2-7 matches the DNA end more closely, so the J call is doubtful. Germline CDR1 reads SEHNR; CDR2 reads FQNEAQ (reference sequence). The CDR3 has 16 residues. The CDR3 loop reads CASSSVPGLADYEQYF. In DNA form, the CDR3 reads TGTGCCAGCAGCTCAGTACCGGGACTAGCGGACTACGAGCAGTACTTC.

This clone showed up just once. This chain links TRBV20-1 with TRBJ1-2, with 7 bases matching TRBD1. Unmatched junction bases numbered 13, after V lost 7 bases and J lost 14 bases. Germline V gives CDR1 DFQATT, CDR2 SNEGSKA (reference sequence). This CDR3 has 11 residues. As DNA, the CDR3 is TGCAGTGGTGCCACAGGGGCGGCTTGGACCTTC. This sequence encodes CSGATGAAWTF.

The chain carries TRBV19 and TRBJ2-1; 8 bases line up with TRBD2. CDR3 length: 12 amino acids. CDR1 and CDR2 (germline): LNHDA, SQIVND (reference sequence). Losses at the gene ends were 6 bases for V and 7 bases for J; bases not matched to a gene: 2. The CDR3 DNA reads as TGTGCCAGTAGAGCGGGAGCAAATGAGCAGTTCTTC. Translating gives CASRAGANEQFF.

The rearrangement links TRBV19 to TRBJ1-5; D not resolved. This CDR3 has 14 residues. The V gene's germline CDR1 is LNHDA and CDR2 SQIVND (reference sequence). Between the trimmed V and J ends, which lost 3 bases and 1 base, there was a span of 7 bases. The CDR3 is CASSMTESNQPQHF. In DNA, the CDR3 is TGTGCCAGTAGTATGACTGAAAGCAATCAGCCCCAGCATTTT.

The gene calls are TRBV30 and TRBJ2-1; D possibly corresponds to TRBD2 (6 bases). The CDR3 runs 16 residues. The V end lost 2 bases, the J end lost 5 bases, and 19 bases lay between the germline ends. Germline V lookup: CDR1 GTSNPN, CDR2 SVGIG (reference sequence). The CDR3 loop is CAWSPLGGVGDNEQFF. In DNA form, the CDR3 reads TGTGCCTGGAGTCCCCTCGGCGGGGTCGGAGACAATGAGCAGTTCTTC. Full variable domain (rest looked up from reference TRBV30 and TRBJ2-1): SQTIHQWPATLVQPVGSPLSLECTVEGTSNPNLYWYRQAAGRGLQLLFYSVGIGQISSEVPQNLSASRPQDRQFILSSKKLLLSDSGFYLCAWSPLGGVGDNEQFFGPGTRLTVL.

The J gene is TRBJ2-1, the V gene TRBV19; 10 bases line up with TRBD2. This CDR3 is 15 amino acids long. Looked up from germline, CDR1 is LNHDA and CDR2 is SQIVND (reference sequence). Losses at the gene ends were 5 bases for V and 7 bases for J; bases not matched to a gene: 8. In DNA form, the CDR3 reads TGTGCCAGTAGTTCGCCTAGCGGGAGCGGAAATGAGCAGTTCTTC. As protein: CASSSPSGSGNEQFF.

This clone was found a few times. J is TRBJ2-7 and V is TRBV18; 7 nucleotides line up with TRBD2. The CDR3 totals 13 residues. Germline CDR1 KGHSH, CDR2 LQKENI. V was pared by 4 bases and J by 3 bases, with 3 bases of the junction left unmatched. The DNA of the CDR3 is TGTGCCAGCTCACGCGGGAGTGTCTACGAGCAGTACTTC. This codes for CASSRGSVYEQYF.

The rearrangement links TRBV11-2 to TRBJ2-5; TRBD1 matches 9 bases. Germline V gene sequence: CDR1 SGHAT, CDR2 FQNNGV. Trimming took 1 base from V and 2 from J; bases not matched to a gene: 5. The CDR3 length is 16 residues. CDR3 coding DNA: TGTGCCAGCAGCTTAGCTGGGACAGGGACTCAAGAGACCCAGTACTTC. This codes for CASSLAGTGTQETQYF.

The chain links TRBV7-9 to TRBJ1-1; TRBD1 matches 8 bases. Germline assignment: CDR1 SEHNR and CDR2 FQNEAQ (reference sequence). CDR3 length: 16 residues. V shed 5 bases and J 4 bases; nucleotides not matched to a gene: 12. The CDR3 loop is CASSPTGGGISTEAFF. The CDR3 DNA reads as TGTGCCAGCAGCCCTACAGGGGGGGGCATAAGCACTGAAGCTTTCTTT.

V usage is TRBV4-3 and J usage is TRBJ2-2; perhaps TRBD1 as D (5 bases). The length of the CDR3 is 14 residues. The germline CDR1 and CDR2 sequences are LGHNA and YSLEER. V gave up 1 base and J gave up 3 bases, with 6 bases separating them. The CDR3 nucleotides read TGCGCCAGCAGCCAAGGACAGCACACCGGGGAGCTGTTTTTT. Translating it yields CASSQGQHTGELFF.

The rearrangement links TRBV19 to TRBJ1-2; weak D call: TRBD1 (6 bases). The CDR3 is made up of 14 amino acids. Germline CDR1 is LNHDA and CDR2 is SQIVND (reference sequence). With 5 bases removed from V and 8 bases from J, the gap between germline ends came to 18 bases. The CDR3 DNA is TGTGCCAGTAGTGCCTCACAGGGAACTGGCGGCTACACCTTC. Amino acid sequence: CASSASQGTGGYTF.

The CDR3 reads CASTPRQGGNIQYF. The CDR3 DNA follows: TGTGCCAGCACTCCCCGACAGGGTGGAAACATTCAGTACTTC. The chain uses TRBV28 and TRBJ2-4, with 7 positions matching TRBD1. Germline V CDR1 and CDR2: MDHEN, SYDVKM. CDR3 length equals 14 residues. J was trimmed by 6 bases and V by 7 bases; bases with no gene match: 9.

J is TRBJ1-2 and V is TRBV2; D may be TRBD1 (5 bases). This CDR3 has 14 amino acids. The germline V gene has CDR1 SNHLY and CDR2 FYNNEI. With 2 bases removed from V and 2 bases from J, the gap between germline ends came to 9 bases. This CDR3 is CASSERQTNYGYTF. The CDR3 coding sequence is TGTGCCAGCAGTGAACGACAGACAAACTATGGCTACACCTTC.

This chain joins TRBV2 and TRBJ2-3; possible D gene TRBD2, 6 bases. This CDR3 region has 14 residues. V was trimmed by 7 bases and J by 0 bases, leaving 11 bases between them. Looked up from germline, CDR1 is SNHLY and CDR2 is FYNNEI. For the CDR3, the DNA is TGTGCCAGCATATTAGCGGCCAGCACAGATACGCAGTATTTT. Its protein product is CASILAASTDTQYF.

The table lists this clone with a few counts. CDR3 coding DNA: TGTGCCACCAGCCCGGGGACTAGCGGGAGTATGAGGGCGGGAAATGAGCAGTTCTTC. Its protein is CATSPGTSGSMRAGNEQFF. This chain connects TRBV15 to TRBJ2-1; 14 nucleotides match TRBD2. Per the germline V gene, CDR1 is LNHNV and CDR2 is YYDKDF (reference sequence). With 5 bases clipped from V and 7 bases from J, the junction kept 16 bases outside the gene matches. The CDR3 loop spans 19 amino acids.

CDR3 in DNA: TGCAGCGGCAGGACCGAGGGTGAAAAACTGTTTTTT. Its protein product is CSGRTEGEKLFF. V and J are TRBV29-1 and TRBJ1-4, with unresolved D. The CDR3 has 12 residues. From germline, CDR1 is SQVTM and CDR2 ANQGSEA. V gave up 7 bases and J gave up 7 bases, with 13 bases separating them.